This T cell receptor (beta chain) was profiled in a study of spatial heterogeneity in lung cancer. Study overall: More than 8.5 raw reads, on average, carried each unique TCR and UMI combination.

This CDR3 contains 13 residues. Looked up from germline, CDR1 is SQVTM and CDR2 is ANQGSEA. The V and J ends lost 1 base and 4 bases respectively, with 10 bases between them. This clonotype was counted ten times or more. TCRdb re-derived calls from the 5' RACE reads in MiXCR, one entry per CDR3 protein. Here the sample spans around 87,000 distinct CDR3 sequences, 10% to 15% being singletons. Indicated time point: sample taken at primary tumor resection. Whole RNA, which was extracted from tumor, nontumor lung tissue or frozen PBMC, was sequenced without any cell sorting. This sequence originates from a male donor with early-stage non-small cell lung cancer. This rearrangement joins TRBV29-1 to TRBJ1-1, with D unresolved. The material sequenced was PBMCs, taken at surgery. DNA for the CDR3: TGCAGCGTTGAAGGTCGGTTTGTCACTGAAGCTTTCTTT. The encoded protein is CSVEGRFVTEAFF.